Each of the 20 T cell receptor beta chains below was sequenced from the same sample in a study of blood T cell repertoires in COVID-19. The table came from immunoSEQ multiplex PCR; TCRdb's copy has only in-frame clones and leaves some out. The data show tens of thousands of clones, with roughly 80% seen just once and about 15% held by the top ten. The source material was peripheral blood. The receptors were gathered from a man aged 55 to 70 with COVID-19, enrolled during active disease.

The genes are TRBV4-1 and TRBJ1-5; D is ambiguous. Trimming stripped 1 base from V and 0 bases from J, with 10 bases between. CDR3 length: 16 residues. The V gene's germline CDR1 is MGHRA and CDR2 YSYEKL. Here the CDR3 reads CASSQVKGDSNQPQHF. CDR3 in DNA: TGCGCCAGCAGCCAAGTGAAGGGAGATAGCAATCAGCCCCAGCATTTT.

This chain connects TRBV19 to TRBJ2-7; TRBD1 matches at 9 bases. CDR3 length equals 16 residues. V lost 4 bases, J lost 4 bases, and 11 bases stayed unmatched. The germline CDR1 and CDR2 sequences are LNHDA and SQIVND (reference sequence). For the CDR3, the DNA is TGTGCCAGTAGTACCCGACCGGGACAGGGTAGGTACGAGCAGTACTTC. It translates to CASSTRPGQGRYEQYF.

The DNA of the CDR3 is TGTGCCTCAAACAAGGGACAGGGAGGATCTGGGGAGCTGTTTTTT. Its protein is CASNKGQGGSGELFF. This chain joins TRBV6-6 and TRBJ2-2; 9 bases map to TRBD1. In germline, CDR1 is MNHNY, CDR2 SVGAGI (reference sequence). With V trimmed by 11 bases and J by 8 bases, 15 bases remained unmatched. CDR3 length: 15 amino acids.

As regards this clone: This CDR3 is also generated by other DNA sequences in the sample. The chain uses TRBV11-2 and TRBJ2-5; D is ambiguous. CDR3 size: 11 residues. Germline V CDR1 and CDR2: SGHAT, FQNNGV. The V end lost 5 bases, the J end lost 2 bases, and 3 bases lay between the germline ends. The CDR3 DNA is TGTGCCAGCAGCCCTCAAGAGACCCAGTACTTC. Its translation: CASSPQETQYF. The full variable domain, completed using reference TRBV11-2 and TRBJ2-5, is EAGVAQSPRYKIIEKRQSVAFWCNPISGHATLYWYQQILGQGPKLLIQFQNNGVVDDSQLPKDRFSAERLKGVDSTLKIQPAKLEDSAVYLCASSPQETQYFGPGTRLLVL.

The chain uses TRBV6-5 and TRBJ2-2, with a possible D match to TRBD2 (6 bases). V was shortened by 8 bases and J by 4 bases, with 14 bases between the two germline ends. CDR3 length equals 14 residues. Germline CDR1 MNHEY, CDR2 SVGAGI. CDR3 loop: CASPGPEGTGELFF. In nucleotides, the CDR3 is TGTGCCAGCCCCGGGCCGGAGGGCACCGGGGAGCTGTTTTTT.

This clone was detected only a few times. The genes are TRBV9 and TRBJ2-4, with TRBD1 identical over 7 bases. The J segment lost 10 bases and the V segment lost 4 bases, leaving 11 bases of the junction unmatched. The CDR3 has 14 residues. Germline V lookup: CDR1 SGDLS, CDR2 YYNGEE. The CDR3 nucleotides are TGTGCCAGCAGCACGGGACAGCCAGCTTCTATTCAGTACTTC. Its translation is CASSTGQPASIQYF.

This chain uses TRBV2 with TRBJ1-2; perhaps TRBD1 as D (5 bases). Trimming pared 6 bases from V and 8 bases from J, leaving 25 bases between. The germline V gene has CDR1 SNHLY and CDR2 FYNNEI. This CDR3 has 16 residues. In DNA, the CDR3 is TGTGCCAGCAGCCTGGGGGAGGCCGAAGGAGGATTGGGCTACACCTTC. This translates into CASSLGEAEGGLGYTF. Full variable domain (rest looked up from reference TRBV2 and TRBJ1-2): EPEVTQTPSHQVTQMGQEVILRCVPISNHLYFYWYRQILGQKVEFLVSFYNNEISEKSEIFDDQFSVERPDGSNFTLKIRSTKLEDSAMYFCASSLGEAEGGLGYTFGSGTRLTVV.

V usage is TRBV12-3 or TRBV12-4 and J usage is TRBJ1-2; D remains unclear. This CDR3 region has 12 residues. V was trimmed by 3 bases and J by 4 bases, leaving 6 bases between them. CDR3: CASSFYSYGYTF. The CDR3, as DNA: TGTGCCAGCAGTTTTTACTCCTATGGCTACACCTTC.

This clone was seen only a few times. This chain links TRBV12-3 or TRBV12-4 with TRBJ2-2; TRBD1 might be the D (5 bases). CDR3 length: 13 amino acids. V lost 5 bases to trimming and J lost 5 bases, with 9 bases between them. The CDR3 nucleotides read TGTGCCAGCAGTCAGACAGTTACCGGGGAGCTGTTTTTT. This sequence encodes CASSQTVTGELFF.

J is TRBJ1-2 and V is TRBV1; TRBD1, as called in the table, went unchecked against the DNA. TRBV1 is a pseudogene. The CDR3 has 15 amino acids. The CDR3 DNA reads TGCACCAGCAGCCATCCCGGACAGGGCCCCTATGGCTACACCTTC. It encodes CTSSHPGQGPYGYTF.

This chain joins TRBV11-2 and TRBJ2-3; 12 nucleotides agree with TRBD2. CDR3 length: 15 residues. CDR1 SGHAT and CDR2 FQNNGV come from the germline V gene. V lost 5 bases and J lost 4; bases outside the gene matches: 4. CDR3 sequence reads: CASSQLAGGPDTQYF. CDR3 nucleotide sequence: TGTGCCAGCAGCCAACTAGCGGGGGGACCAGATACGCAGTATTTT.

The CDR3 sequence: CASSALSGTENIQYF. For the CDR3, the DNA is TGTGCCAGCAGTGCTTTATCCGGGACAGAAAACATTCAGTACTTC. This chain uses TRBV2 with TRBJ2-4; 7 bases match TRBD1. This CDR3 spans 15 amino acids. V was clipped by 4 bases and J by 5 bases; unmatched bases: 8. Germline loops: CDR1 SNHLY, CDR2 FYNNEI. Looking up the rest from reference TRBV2 and TRBJ2-4 gives the full variable domain: EPEVTQTPSHQVTQMGQEVILRCVPISNHLYFYWYRQILGQKVEFLVSFYNNEISEKSEIFDDQFSVERPDGSNFTLKIRSTKLEDSAMYFCASSALSGTENIQYFGAGTRLSVL.

Only one count was recorded for this clone. The rearrangement uses TRBV20-1 and TRBJ1-2, with D hard to call. This CDR3 is built from 14 residues. Trimming removed 3 bases at V and 4 bases at J, with 15 bases between. The V gene's germline CDR1 is DFQATT and CDR2 SNEGSKA (reference sequence). CDR3 DNA: TGCAGTGCTAGTCAATCCGGACGGGGCTATGGCTACACCTTC. Translation gives CSASQSGRGYGYTF.

The chain is built from TRBV27 and TRBJ2-4, with TRBD2 identical over 7 bases. This CDR3 has 15 amino acids. CDR1 is MNHEY and CDR2 is SMNVEV in the germline V gene (reference sequence). Germline trimming cut 6 bases from V and 3 bases from J; bases unmatched to any gene: 8. The CDR3 here is CASSPGVAGKNIQYF. The CDR3 nucleotides are TGTGCCAGCAGCCCGGGAGTAGCGGGCAAAAACATTCAGTACTTC.

The chain joins TRBV7-9 to TRBJ1-4; a weak D match, TRBD1 (5 bases). Germline-derived CDR1 and CDR2 are SEHNR and FQNEAQ (reference sequence). Trimming removed 2 bases from V and 8 bases from J, with 24 bases in between. The CDR3 consists of 18 residues. CDR3 coding DNA: TGTGCCAGCAGCTTAAGACGGCCAGACAGTCAGGGATCCGAAAAACTGTTTTTT. It translates to CASSLRRPDSQGSEKLFF.

The chain uses TRBV4-1 and TRBJ1-3; D is uncertain. V was trimmed by 4 bases and J by 3 bases, leaving 13 bases between them. There are 15 residues in the CDR3. Germline-derived CDR1 and CDR2 are MGHRA and YSYEKL. As DNA, the CDR3 is TGCGCCAGCAGCCCCTCCTCGGTTCGTGGAAACACCATATATTTT. Translation gives CASSPSSVRGNTIYF.

This clone was detected only a few times. This sequence joins TRBV24-1 and TRBJ2-7, with 10 bases identical to TRBD1. CDR1 is KGHDR, CDR2 SFDVKD, per germline. The CDR3 runs 16 residues. The ends lost 2 bases at V and 3 bases at J; junction bases unmatched: 6. CDR3 nucleotide sequence: TGTGCCACCAGTGATTCCCGGACAGGGGGTTTCTACGAGCAGTACTTC. Translated, it gives CATSDSRTGGFYEQYF.

This clone was picked up a small number of times. This sequence joins TRBV7-9 and TRBJ2-1, with 8 bases that match TRBD1. There are 13 residues in the CDR3. The trim removed 1 base at V and 15 bases at J, leaving 8 bases unmatched. The germline V gene encodes CDR1 SEHNR and CDR2 FQNEAQ (reference sequence). CDR3 bases: TGTGCCAGCAGCTTAGGGGACAGGTGGATCCCGTTCTTC. This encodes CASSLGDRWIPFF.

CDR3 loop: CASSLMGRGQPQHF. CDR3 DNA: TGTGCCAGCAGCTTAATGGGCAGGGGTCAGCCCCAGCATTTT. The chain joins TRBV7-9 to TRBJ1-5; TRBD1 is a possible D gene (6 bases). Germline V gene data show CDR1 as SEHNR and CDR2 as FQNEAQ (reference sequence). V shed 2 bases and J shed 6 bases, with 11 bases lying between them. The CDR3 is 14 residues long.

The chain combines TRBV10-1 with TRBJ2-7; D possibly corresponds to TRBD2 (6 bases). The germline V and J ends were trimmed by 4 bases and 7 bases, with 17 bases remaining between them. This CDR3 is 14 amino acids long. Germline CDR1 WNHNN, CDR2 SYGVQD (reference sequence). The CDR3 nucleotides read TGCGCCAGCAGTGCGGGACTTGGGTCTCGAGAGCAGTACTTC. Protein: CASSAGLGSREQYF.